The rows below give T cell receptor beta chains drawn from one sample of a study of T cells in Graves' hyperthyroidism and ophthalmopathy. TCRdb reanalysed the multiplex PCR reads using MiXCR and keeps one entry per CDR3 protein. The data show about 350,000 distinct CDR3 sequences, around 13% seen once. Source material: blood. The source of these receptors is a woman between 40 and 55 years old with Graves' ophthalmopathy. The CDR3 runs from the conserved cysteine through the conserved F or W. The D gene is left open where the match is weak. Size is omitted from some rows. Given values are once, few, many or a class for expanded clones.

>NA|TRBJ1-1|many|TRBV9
CASSASYSANTEAFF
TGTGCCAGCAGTGCTTCATACAGCGCGAACACTGAAGCTTTCTTT
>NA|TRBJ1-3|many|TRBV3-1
CASGDRGNTIYF
TGTGCCAGCGGTGACAGAGGAAACACCATATATTTT
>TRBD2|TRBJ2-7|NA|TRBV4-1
CASSLGTSVSYEQYF
TGCGCCAGCAGCCTGGGGACTAGCGTCTCCTACGAGCAGTACTTC
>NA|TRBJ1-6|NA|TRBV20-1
CSARDQGSGNSPLHF
TGCAGTGCTAGAGATCAGGGAAGCGGCAATTCACCCCTCCACTTT
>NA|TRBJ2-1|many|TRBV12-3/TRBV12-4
CASSLKYEQFF
TGTGCCAGCAGTTTAAAGTATGAGCAGTTCTTC
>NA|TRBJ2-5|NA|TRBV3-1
CASSPTLAETQYF
TGTGCCAGCAGCCCTACTCTAGCGGAGACCCAGTACTTC
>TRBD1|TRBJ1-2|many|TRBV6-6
CASSYSRITRDRANYGYTF
TGTGCCAGCAGTTACTCGCGCATAACCCGGGACAGAGCTAACTATGGCTACACCTTC
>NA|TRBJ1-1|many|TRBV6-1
CASSSFRGPEAFF
TGTGCCAGCAGTTCCTTCAGGGGCCCTGAAGCTTTCTTT
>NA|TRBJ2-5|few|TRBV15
CATSSTREAKETQYF
TGTGCCACCAGCTCGACTCGTGAGGCCAAAGAGACCCAGTACTTC
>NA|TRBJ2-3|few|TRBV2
CASSADTGTFADTQYF
TGTGCCAGCAGCGCCGATACCGGGACTTTTGCAGATACGCAGTATTTT
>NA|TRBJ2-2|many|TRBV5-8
CASSSVGRITGELFF
TGTGCCAGCAGCTCTGTGGGTCGGATCACCGGGGAGCTGTTTTTT
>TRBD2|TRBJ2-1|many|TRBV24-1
CATSDRVRLAGARSYNEQFF
TGTGCCACCAGTGATAGGGTAAGACTAGCGGGGGCACGCTCCTACAATGAGCAGTTCTTC
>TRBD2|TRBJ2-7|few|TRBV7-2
CASSLEVGGASREQYF
TGTGCCAGCAGCTTAGAGGTCGGGGGGGCCTCGAGGGAGCAGTACTTC
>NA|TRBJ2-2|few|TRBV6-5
CASSYSMADNTGELFF
TGTGCCAGCAGTTACTCGATGGCAGACAACACCGGGGAGCTGTTTTTT
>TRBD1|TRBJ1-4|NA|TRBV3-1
CASSQTGTGVGKLFF
TGTGCCAGCAGCCAAACCGGGACAGGGGTGGGGAAACTGTTTTTT
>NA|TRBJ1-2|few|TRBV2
CASSDPGQLFNYGYTF
TGTGCCAGCAGTGACCCCGGACAGTTATTTAACTATGGCTACACCTTC
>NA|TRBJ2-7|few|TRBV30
CAWSPGVSYEQYF
TGTGCCTGGAGTCCAGGGGTCTCCTACGAGCAGTACTTC
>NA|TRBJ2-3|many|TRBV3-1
CASTSRWVTDTQYF
TGTGCCAGCACCTCCCGGTGGGTCACAGATACGCAGTATTTT
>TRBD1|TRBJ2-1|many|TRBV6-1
CASTTGLPPTYNEQFF
TGTGCCAGCACGACAGGGTTACCCCCTACCTACAATGAGCAGTTCTTC
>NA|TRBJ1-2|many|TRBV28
CGAGNYGYTF
TGTGGCGCCGGTAACTATGGCTACACCTTC
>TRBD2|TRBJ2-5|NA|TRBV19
CASSRTSGLETQYF
TGTGCCAGTAGTAGGACTAGTGGTTTGGAGACCCAGTACTTC
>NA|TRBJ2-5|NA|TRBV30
CAWSGQPQETQYF
TGTGCCTGGAGTGGACAGCCTCAAGAGACCCAGTACTTC
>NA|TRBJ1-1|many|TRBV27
CASRGSWGTEAFF
TGTGCCAGCAGGGGGAGTTGGGGCACTGAAGCTTTCTTT
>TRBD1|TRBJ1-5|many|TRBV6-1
CASRTGEGNQPQHF
TGTGCCAGCAGGACAGGGGAGGGGAATCAGCCCCAGCATTTT
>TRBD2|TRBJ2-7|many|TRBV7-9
CASRSSGSHEQYF
TGTGCCAGCAGGTCTAGCGGGAGCCACGAGCAGTACTTC
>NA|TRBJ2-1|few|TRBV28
CASSYSGGDRAYGEQFF
TGTGCCAGCAGTTATTCGGGAGGGGACAGGGCTTATGGTGAGCAGTTCTTC
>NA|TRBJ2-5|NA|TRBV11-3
CASSSDSSNGQYF
TGTGCCAGCAGCTCCGACAGTTCGAATGGCCAGTACTTC
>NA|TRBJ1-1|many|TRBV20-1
CSARDSQGKVTEAFF
TGCAGTGCTAGAGATTCTCAGGGGAAAGTCACTGAAGCTTTCTTT
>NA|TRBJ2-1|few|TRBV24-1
CATSAHSPGGEQFF
TGTGCCACCAGTGCCCATTCTCCCGGAGGTGAGCAGTTCTTC
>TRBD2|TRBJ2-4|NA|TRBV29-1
CNVGGGGGKNIQYF
TGCAACGTCGGTGGCGGGGGAGGCAAAAACATTCAGTACTTC
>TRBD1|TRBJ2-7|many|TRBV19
CASSIDRQGSIEQYF
TGTGCCAGTAGTATAGATCGACAGGGATCCATCGAGCAGTACTTC
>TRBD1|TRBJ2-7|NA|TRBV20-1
CSARDPGQGVEQYF
TGCAGTGCTAGAGATCCGGGACAGGGGGTCGAGCAGTACTTC
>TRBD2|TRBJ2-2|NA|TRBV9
CASSVATGGLILNTGELFF
TGTGCCAGCAGCGTAGCTACGGGGGGGCTTATCTTGAACACCGGGGAGCTGTTTTTT
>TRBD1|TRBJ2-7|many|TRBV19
CASSLTGTGSYEQYF
TGTGCCAGTAGTTTAACAGGGACAGGATCCTACGAGCAGTACTTC
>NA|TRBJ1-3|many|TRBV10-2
CASGETMSSGNTIYF
TGCGCCAGCGGCGAGACGATGAGCTCTGGAAACACCATATATTTT
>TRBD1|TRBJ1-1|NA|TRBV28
CASSFSPGTGAITEAFF
TGTGCCAGCAGTTTCTCCCCTGGGACAGGGGCGATAACTGAAGCTTTCTTT
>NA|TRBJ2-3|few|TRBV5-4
CASSLVLWSGSDTQYF
TGTGCCAGCAGCTTGGTTTTGTGGTCGGGCTCAGATACGCAGTATTTT
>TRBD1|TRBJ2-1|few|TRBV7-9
CASNANRGQGEQFF
TGTGCCAGCAACGCGAACAGGGGGCAGGGTGAGCAGTTCTTC
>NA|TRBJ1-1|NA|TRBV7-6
CASSLAPDLQRGNTEAFF
TGTGCCAGCAGCTTAGCGCCAGACCTCCAAAGGGGGAACACTGAAGCTTTCTTT
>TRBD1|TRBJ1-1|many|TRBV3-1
CASSFGQGEAFF
TGTGCCAGCAGCTTTGGACAGGGTGAAGCTTTCTTT
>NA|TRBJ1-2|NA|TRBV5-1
CASSLEPGTLGYTF
TGCGCCAGCAGCTTGGAACCAGGTACTCTGGGCTACACCTTC
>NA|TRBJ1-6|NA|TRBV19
CASKESGNSPLHF
TGTGCCAGTAAGGAGTCGGGGAATTCACCCCTCCACTTT
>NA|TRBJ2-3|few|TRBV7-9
CASSLEGLADTQYF
TGTGCCAGCAGCTTGGAGGGTTTGGCAGATACGCAGTATTTT
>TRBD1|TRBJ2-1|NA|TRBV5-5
CASSINPGQANNEQFF
TGTGCCAGCAGCATAAATCCGGGACAGGCTAACAATGAGCAGTTCTTC
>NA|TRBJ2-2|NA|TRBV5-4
CASSLDGHTGELFF
TGTGCCAGCAGCTTGGATGGGCACACCGGGGAGCTGTTTTTT
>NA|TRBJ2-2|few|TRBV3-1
CASSHDPGSGELFF
TGTGCCAGCAGCCACGACCCGGGGTCCGGGGAGCTGTTTTTT
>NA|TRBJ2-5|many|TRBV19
CASSSQTPGAGETQYF
TGTGCCAGTAGTAGCCAGACGCCGGGGGCAGGAGAGACCCAGTACTTC
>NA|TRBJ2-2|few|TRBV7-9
CASSFVGELFF
TGTGCCAGCAGCTTCGTAGGGGAGCTGTTTTTT
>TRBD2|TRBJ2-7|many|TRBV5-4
CASSSDGLAGDEQYF
TGTGCCAGCAGCTCGGACGGACTAGCGGGAGACGAGCAGTACTTC
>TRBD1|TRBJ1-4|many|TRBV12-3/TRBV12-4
CASSPDREREKLFF
TGTGCCAGCAGTCCGGACAGGGAGAGGGAAAAACTGTTTTTT